The 28 T cell receptor beta chains presented below share a single source sample, sequenced in a study of shared clonotypes between healthy human individuals. Profiling relied on immunoSEQ multiplex PCR, and the TCRdb table lists in-frame clones only, not all of them. The sample has over a million clones; roughly 96% are singletons. The sequenced sample consisted of naive CD4+ T cells sorted from blood. The subset was: CD45RA+ positively selected. These receptors all come from a young man in good health.

Note on this clone: The same CDR3 also results from other DNA sequences found in this sample. The chain couples TRBV7-9 to TRBJ2-7; D is ambiguous. The V end lost 8 bases, the J end lost 0 bases, and 5 bases lay between the germline ends. This CDR3 has 11 residues. The V gene's germline CDR1 is SEHNR and CDR2 FQNEAQ (reference sequence). The CDR3: CASVSSYEQYF. The CDR3 coding sequence is TGTGCCAGCGTGAGCTCCTACGAGCAGTACTTC.

This clone was seen once. This rearrangement joins TRBV6-8 to TRBJ2-7; 11 bases line up with TRBD1. This CDR3 contains 17 residues. Germline CDR1 reads MNHGY; CDR2 reads SAAAGT. The V and J ends lost 2 bases and 5 bases, in that order; junction bases with no gene match: 11. The CDR3 region is CASSYPKEGQGVHEQYF. CDR3 in DNA: TGTGCCAGCAGTTACCCGAAGGAGGGACAGGGGGTTCACGAGCAGTACTTC.

The chain has TRBV7-2 and TRBJ2-6; possible D gene TRBD2, 5 bases. CDR3 length: 17 amino acids. From germline, CDR1 is SGHTA and CDR2 FQGNSA. Trimming shortened V by 7 bases and J by 0 bases, and 16 bases separated the two germline ends. The CDR3, as DNA: TGTGCCAGCACCCTCGTTCGCCGGGACTCTGGGGCCAACGTCCTGACTTTC. Residues: CASTLVRRDSGANVLTF.

This clone has only a few counts. The chain combines TRBV9 with TRBJ1-5, with D uncertain. The germline V gene encodes CDR1 SGDLS and CDR2 YYNGEE. This CDR3 is 13 amino acids long. The germline V and J ends were trimmed by 2 bases and 0 bases, with 3 bases remaining between them. The CDR3 loop is CASSVNSNQPQHF. The CDR3 nucleotides are TGTGCCAGCAGCGTTAATAGCAATCAGCCCCAGCATTTT.

This chain links TRBV5-1 with TRBJ2-7; the match to TRBD1 covers 7 bases. From germline, CDR1 is SGHRS and CDR2 YFSETQ. Trimming cost V 4 bases and J 7 bases; bases outside gene matches: 2. This CDR3 is built from 11 residues. The CDR3 DNA is TGCGCCAGCAGCCTGGGACAGGAGCAGTACTTC. Translating gives CASSLGQEQYF. Drawing the rest from reference TRBV5-1 and TRBJ2-7, the complete variable domain is KAGVTQTPRYLIKTRGQQVTLSCSPISGHRSVSWYQQTPGQGLQFLFEYFSETQRNKGNFPGRFSGRQFSNSRSEMNVSTLELGDSALYLCASSLGQEQYFGPGTRLTVT.

The rearrangement uses TRBV5-4 and TRBJ2-1, with D tentatively TRBD1 or TRBD2 (6 bases each). The length of the CDR3 is 15 residues. V was cut by 4 bases and J by 4 bases, with 15 bases left in between. Germline CDR1 and CDR2: SGHNT and YYREEE (reference sequence). CDR3 nucleotide sequence: TGTGCCAGCAGCCCCTCGGGGGCGAAGTACAATGAGCAGTTCTTC. Amino acids: CASSPSGAKYNEQFF.

Details on this clone: Different DNA sequences within this sample yield the same CDR3. The chain uses TRBV6-5 and TRBJ1-5; no clear D. Trimming cost V 6 bases and J 1 base, with 10 bases left between them. This CDR3 spans 14 amino acids. The germline CDR1 and CDR2 sequences are MNHEY and SVGAGI. CDR3 loop: CASSRTVSNQPQHF. The CDR3 DNA is TGTGCCAGCAGCCGAACAGTGAGCAATCAGCCCCAGCATTTT.

The chain couples TRBV2 to TRBJ2-2, with TRBD1 identical over 8 bases. J lost 0 bases, V lost 6 bases, and 3 bases had no gene match. This CDR3 region has 15 residues. The germline CDR1 and CDR2 sequences are SNHLY and FYNNEI. The CDR3 coding sequence is TGTGCCAGCAGACCGGACAGGGCGAACACCGGGGAGCTGTTTTTT. It is translated as CASRPDRANTGELFF.

The genes are TRBV2 and TRBJ2-1; the D is unclear. The V and J ends lost 2 bases and 1 base respectively, with 12 bases between them. Per germline, CDR1 SNHLY and CDR2 FYNNEI. The CDR3 consists of 16 residues. The CDR3 here is CASSEQSPPSYNEQFF. In DNA, the CDR3 is TGTGCCAGCAGTGAACAGAGCCCCCCGTCCTACAATGAGCAGTTCTTC. The complete variable domain, with remaining parts taken from reference TRBV2 and TRBJ2-1, reads EPEVTQTPSHQVTQMGQEVILRCVPISNHLYFYWYRQILGQKVEFLVSFYNNEISEKSEIFDDQFSVERPDGSNFTLKIRSTKLEDSAMYFCASSEQSPPSYNEQFFGPGTRLTVL.

The CDR3 DNA reads as TGTGCCAGCAGTTTAAATGCCCTAGTGGGAACAGATACGCAGTATTTT. Its translation is CASSLNALVGTDTQYF. The rearrangement uses TRBV27 and TRBJ2-3; D not certain. The CDR3 is 16 residues long. V lost 2 bases, J lost 3 bases, and 15 bases lay in between. CDR1 is MNHEY and CDR2 is SMNVEV in the germline V gene (reference sequence).

The chain carries TRBV7-6 and TRBJ1-4; D perhaps matches TRBD1 (5 bases). The CDR3 consists of 14 residues. Per germline, CDR1 SGHVS and CDR2 FNYEAQ. Trimming pared 5 bases from V and 4 bases from J, leaving 11 bases between. CDR3 coding DNA: TGTGCCAGCAGCCTAGGGGAGTTTAATGAAAAACTGTTTTTT. Amino acids: CASSLGEFNEKLFF.

V gene TRBV30 combines with J gene TRBJ1-2; TRBD1 matches 8 bases. The CDR3 length is 16 residues. Germline CDR1 and CDR2: GTSNPN and SVGIG (reference sequence). V trimming: 3 bases; J trimming: 5 bases; junction bases outside the gene matches: 14. The DNA for the CDR3 is TGTGCCTGGAGGGACCGACAGGGGCGCTACCCTTATGGCTACACCTTC. It specifies CAWRDRQGRYPYGYTF.

The chain joins TRBV27 to TRBJ2-2, with 8 nucleotides matching TRBD2. Germline V gene sequence: CDR1 MNHEY, CDR2 SMNVEV (reference sequence). There are 14 residues in the CDR3. V was clipped by 5 bases and J by 5 bases; unmatched bases: 4. CDR3 in DNA: TGTGCCAGCAGTCCCGGGGGGGGAACCGGGGAGCTGTTTTTT. Protein: CASSPGGGTGELFF.

This sequence joins TRBV27 and TRBJ2-7; D possibly uses TRBD1 or TRBD2 (5 bases each). Germline V CDR1 and CDR2: MNHEY, SMNVEV (reference sequence). The CDR3 is made up of 14 amino acids. With 6 bases removed from V and 2 bases from J, the gap between germline ends came to 14 bases. CDR3 nucleotide sequence: TGTGCCAGCAGGGGGTTGGGGGAGACCTACGAGCAGTACTTC. This codes for CASRGLGETYEQYF.

CDR3 nucleotide sequence: TGTGCCAGCAGCAATGACAGGGGCGGCTATGGCTACACCTTC. Amino acid sequence: CASSNDRGGYGYTF. J is TRBJ1-2 and V is TRBV5-4, with TRBD1 identical over 8 bases. Germline V CDR1 and CDR2: SGHNT, YYREEE (reference sequence). V dropped 4 bases and J dropped 4; count of bases not matched to a gene: 6. The CDR3 contains 14 residues.

This chain joins TRBV19 and TRBJ2-2, with 12 bases matching TRBD2. Germline V CDR1 and CDR2: LNHDA, SQIVND (reference sequence). V trimming: 4 bases; J trimming: 5 bases; junction bases outside the gene matches: 5. This CDR3 region has 16 residues. CDR3 region: CASSRKGTSGTGELFF. The CDR3 DNA follows: TGTGCCAGTAGTAGAAAGGGGACTAGCGGGACCGGGGAGCTGTTTTTT.

Comment on this clone: The same CDR3 is also encoded by other DNA sequences in this sample. The CDR3 DNA is TGTGCCAGCAGTTACTCCGGCAGGGGTTCTGGAAACACCATATATTTT. Translated: CASSYSGRGSGNTIYF. This chain uses TRBV6-6 with TRBJ1-3; D perhaps matches TRBD1 (6 bases). This CDR3 is 16 amino acids long. Trimming cost V 0 bases and J 1 base, with 10 bases left between them. Germline CDR1 MNHNY, CDR2 SVGAGI (reference sequence).

The chain links TRBV6-5 to TRBJ1-5; D call uncertain. Trimming removed 7 bases at V and 7 bases at J, with 14 bases between. Per germline, CDR1 MNHEY and CDR2 SVGAGI. The CDR3 loop spans 13 amino acids. The CDR3 region is CASTQRRPQPQHF. The CDR3 DNA sequence: TGTGCCAGCACCCAGAGGCGGCCCCAGCCCCAGCATTTT.

The chain is built from TRBV2 and TRBJ2-3; TRBD1 matches 8 bases. V was pared by 4 bases and J by 6 bases, with 6 bases of the junction left unmatched. CDR3 size: 14 residues. Germline-derived CDR1 and CDR2 are SNHLY and FYNNEI. The CDR3 DNA is TGTGCCAGCAGTGCTCGGACAGGGCCGGATACGCAGTATTTT. It is translated as CASSARTGPDTQYF.

The V gene is TRBV2, the J gene TRBJ1-5, with 11 nucleotides matching TRBD1. Germline trimming cut 6 bases from V and 7 bases from J; bases unmatched to any gene: 8. The CDR3 contains 15 residues. Germline V gene sequence: CDR1 SNHLY, CDR2 FYNNEI. The CDR3 reads CASSRTGGGGQPQHF. CDR3 in DNA: TGTGCCAGCAGCCGGACAGGGGGCGGGGGCCAGCCCCAGCATTTT. The full variable domain, rest sourced from reference TRBV2 and TRBJ1-5, is EPEVTQTPSHQVTQMGQEVILRCVPISNHLYFYWYRQILGQKVEFLVSFYNNEISEKSEIFDDQFSVERPDGSNFTLKIRSTKLEDSAMYFCASSRTGGGGQPQHFGDGTRLSIL.

This clone was detected only once. The CDR3 DNA reads as TGTGCCAGCAGCAAACAATATTCTGCGGGAGCTTTTGAGCAGTTCTTC. Its protein product is CASSKQYSAGAFEQFF. The gene calls are TRBV11-2 and TRBJ2-1; TRBD2 matches at 7 bases. CDR1 is SGHAT and CDR2 is FQNNGV in the germline V gene. V shed 5 bases and J 9 bases; nucleotides not matched to a gene: 16. This CDR3 contains 16 residues.

This rearrangement joins TRBV5-4 to TRBJ2-2; no reliable D call. The CDR3 is 13 residues long. The germline CDR1 and CDR2 sequences are SGHNT and YYREEE (reference sequence). V lost 4 bases, J lost 7 bases, and 11 bases lay in between. The CDR3 DNA reads TGTGCCAGCAGCCAAACGATGGACGGGGAGCTGTTTTTT. Amino acids: CASSQTMDGELFF. The whole variable domain, remainder taken from reference TRBV5-4 and TRBJ2-2, is ETGVTQSPTHLIKTRGQQVTLRCSSQSGHNTVSWYQQALGQGPQFIFQYYREEENGRGNFPPRFSGLQFPNYSSELNVNALELDDSALYLCASSQTMDGELFFGEGSRLTVL.

The chain carries TRBV30 and TRBJ2-7, with 9 bases lining up with TRBD1. The germline gives CDR1 GTSNPN, CDR2 SVGIG (reference sequence). V shed 0 bases and J 5 bases; nucleotides not matched to a gene: 5. The CDR3 totals 14 residues. The CDR3 sequence: CAWSVRDRVHEQYF. The CDR3 nucleotides read TGTGCCTGGAGTGTACGGGACAGGGTCCACGAGCAGTACTTC.

The V gene is TRBV4-3, the J gene TRBJ1-4; D remains ambiguous. The germline V and J ends were trimmed by 4 bases and 0 bases, with 6 bases remaining between them. Germline V CDR1 and CDR2: LGHNA, YSLEER. The CDR3 contains 14 residues. This chain's CDR3 is CASSREATNEKLFF. CDR3 DNA sequence: TGCGCCAGCAGCCGTGAGGCAACTAATGAAAAACTGTTTTTT.

The chain joins TRBV27 to TRBJ1-5, with 7 nucleotides matching TRBD1. This CDR3 has 14 amino acids. Germline V gene data show CDR1 as MNHEY and CDR2 as SMNVEV (reference sequence). V lost 5 bases to trimming and J lost 5 bases; unmatched junction nucleotides: 6. The DNA for the CDR3 is TGTGCCAGCAGTCCGGGGACAGTCCATCAGCCCCAGCATTTT. It encodes CASSPGTVHQPQHF.

V gene TRBV28 combines with J gene TRBJ2-7, with 7 bases matching TRBD2. The CDR3 covers 15 residues. The germline CDR1 and CDR2 sequences are MDHEN and SYDVKM. V dropped 4 bases and J dropped 1; count of bases not matched to a gene: 7. CDR3 loop: CASSSPPSGSYEQYF. DNA for the CDR3: TGTGCCAGCAGTTCGCCTCCTAGCGGTTCCTACGAGCAGTACTTC.

J is TRBJ1-2 and V is TRBV7-2; D ambiguous. The CDR3 is 13 amino acids. Germline CDR1 reads SGHTA; CDR2 reads FQGNSA. V lost 5 bases and J 9 bases, leaving 16 bases between the germline ends. The CDR3 bases are TGTGCCAGCAGCCCACCTCCGGTTCATCGCTACACCTTC. This codes for CASSPPPVHRYTF.

The chain is built from TRBV10-3 and TRBJ2-3; tentatively, D is TRBD1 or TRBD2 (5 bases each). V lost 8 bases to trimming and J lost 1 base, with 16 bases between them. Germline V CDR1 and CDR2: ENHRY, SYGVKD. The CDR3 loop spans 15 amino acids. CDR3 DNA sequence: TGTGCCATCGGGTTAGGGGACGCTCGCACAGATACGCAGTATTTT. Protein: CAIGLGDARTDTQYF.